This TCR beta chain was captured in a study of blood T cell repertoires in COVID-19. The wider study: The United States, Italy and Spain were the sources of the acute and convalescent COVID-19 samples. PBMCs, B-cell-depleted T cells, or T cells provided the cDNA or gDNA that made up the material.

Original methodology: Amplification of reference gene primers provided the estimated nucleated cell counts. Assay used: immunoSEQ multiplex PCR; TCRdb lists only in-frame clones, some missing. V and J calls and clone size are given by that table; D and trimming were obtained from the DNA. Of 210,000 or so clones listed, around 80% are singletons. Trimming removed 0 bases at V and 1 base at J, with 8 bases between. In germline, CDR1 is LGHNA, CDR2 YNFKEQ. This CDR3 is 15 amino acids long. The rearrangement joins TRBV4-2 to TRBJ2-3; D is ambiguous. The source is a woman older than 75 with active or convalescent COVID-19. The specimen sequenced was peripheral blood. CDR3 nucleotides: TGTGCCAGCAGCCAAGATCATGGCCGCACAGATACGCAGTATTTT. Its translation is CASSQDHGRTDTQYF.